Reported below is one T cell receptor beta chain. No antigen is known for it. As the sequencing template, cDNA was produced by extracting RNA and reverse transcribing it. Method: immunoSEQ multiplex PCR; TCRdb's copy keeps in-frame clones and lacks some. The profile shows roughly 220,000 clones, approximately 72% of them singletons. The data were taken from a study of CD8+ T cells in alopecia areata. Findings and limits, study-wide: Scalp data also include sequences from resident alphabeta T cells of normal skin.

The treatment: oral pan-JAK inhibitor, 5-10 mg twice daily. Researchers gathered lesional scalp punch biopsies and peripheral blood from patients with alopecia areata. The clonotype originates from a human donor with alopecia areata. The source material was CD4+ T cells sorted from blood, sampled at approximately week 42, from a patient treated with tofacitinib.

CDR3 nucleotides: TGCGCCAGCAGCCAAGCCGGGACTAGCGGGAGCGCCAAAAACATTCAGTACTTC. It specifies CASSQAGTSGSAKNIQYF. V and J are TRBV4-1 and TRBJ2-4; 14 positions agree with TRBD2. This CDR3 spans 18 amino acids. V dropped 1 base and J dropped 1; count of bases not matched to a gene: 3. Germline V gene lookup returns CDR1 MGHRA and CDR2 YSYEKL.